The rows below give T cell receptor beta chains drawn from one sample of a study of cytomegalovirus exposure and HLA in healthy donors. The repertoire was sequenced with immunoSEQ multiplex PCR; TCRdb's copy has only in-frame clones and lacks some. The sample includes approximately 150,000 clones, approximately 82% of them seen just once. Sequencing input: PBMCs. These TCRs come from a male donor in good health and CMV-seronegative. Each CDR3 is given with its conserved first and last residue. The D gene is left open where the match is weak. The size entry is marked missing in some rows and otherwise reads once, few, many or a size class.

CDR3nt,CDR3aa,d_gene,j_gene,abundance,v_gene
TGTGCGGCGGGGGACATGCAAGATACGCAGTATTTT,CAAGDMQDTQYF,-,TRBJ2-3,-,TRBV6-1
TGTGCCAGCAGCCCGGAGGGACCGTTTAATTCACCCCTCCACTTT,CASSPEGPFNSPLHF,-,TRBJ1-6,once,TRBV7-6
TGTGCCAGCAGTTTAGGGGGGACTACCAAAGAGACCCAGTACTTC,CASSLGGTTKETQYF,TRBD2,TRBJ2-5,-,TRBV28
TGTGCCAGCAGCTTGGGAGCGGGGGCTCAAGAGACCCAGTACTTC,CASSLGAGAQETQYF,TRBD2,TRBJ2-5,few,TRBV5-4
TGTGCCAGCAGAGACAGGGGCCCTCTCCACTTT,CASRDRGPLHF,TRBD1,TRBJ1-6,-,TRBV7-9
TGTGCCAGCAGCCAACCGGGACAGGGGAGAACCGGGGAGCTGTTTTTT,CASSQPGQGRTGELFF,TRBD1,TRBJ2-2,-,TRBV7-6
TGTGCCAGTAGTACGGGACAGTACTATGGCTACACCTTC,CASSTGQYYGYTF,TRBD1,TRBJ1-2,-,TRBV19
TGTGCCAGCAGGACAAGGGGATTCTACGAGCAGTACTTC,CASRTRGFYEQYF,-,TRBJ2-7,-,TRBV28
TGTGCCAGCAGCTCGATACGGGGTAGAAGCGGGGAGACCCAGTACTTC,CASSSIRGRSGETQYF,-,TRBJ2-5,-,TRBV11-2
TGTGCCAGCAGCCGAGGGGTCCGGGGGGTGGATGAGCAGTACTTC,CASSRGVRGVDEQYF,TRBD2,TRBJ2-7,-,TRBV9
TGTGCCAGCAGCTTGGTCGCGACAGGGGGCAAATCACCCCTCCACTTT,CASSLVATGGKSPLHF,TRBD1,TRBJ1-6,-,TRBV5-6
TGTGCCAGCTCACCGCTCATGTCAGATAACACTGAAGCTTTCTTT,CASSPLMSDNTEAFF,-,TRBJ1-1,once,TRBV18
TGTGCCAGCAGCCGAAAAGTGGAGAATGAGCAGTTCTTC,CASSRKVENEQFF,-,TRBJ2-1,-,TRBV4-2
TGCGCCAGCAGCTTCAATGCGGGGAACACCGGGGAGCTGTTTTTT,CASSFNAGNTGELFF,-,TRBJ2-2,-,TRBV5-1
TGCGCCAGCAGCCAAGGTCGGGGGTCGCGCACAGATACGCAGTATTTT,CASSQGRGSRTDTQYF,-,TRBJ2-3,-,TRBV4-1
TGTGCCAGCTCAAAGTTTAGCGGGGGCACAGATACGCAGTATTTT,CASSKFSGGTDTQYF,TRBD2,TRBJ2-3,once,TRBV18
TGTGCCAGCGGGGGGGGTGATTATAGCAATCAGCCCCAGCATTTT,CASGGGDYSNQPQHF,-,TRBJ1-5,-,TRBV6-1
TGTGCCATCAGGGGACAGGTTGGTGGCTACACCTTC,CAIRGQVGGYTF,TRBD1,TRBJ1-2,-,TRBV10-3
TGTGCCAGCGTCCTACTCCAGGGACAGGGAACTGAAGCTTTCTTT,CASVLLQGQGTEAFF,TRBD1,TRBJ1-1,few,TRBV18
TGTGCCAGCAGCTTATTTGGCAGAATGAACACTGAAGCTTTCTTT,CASSLFGRMNTEAFF,-,TRBJ1-1,few,TRBV7-9
TGTGCCAGCAGATCCCCCCGGGGGAACGAGCAGTACTTC,CASRSPRGNEQYF,-,TRBJ2-7,once,TRBV7-8
TGTGCCAGCAGCGAGTTAGCGGGGGCTTACAATGAGCAGTTCTTC,CASSELAGAYNEQFF,TRBD2,TRBJ2-1,-,TRBV7-6
TGTGCCAGCAGTACCGGGACAGGGGTCTATGGCTACACCTTC,CASSTGTGVYGYTF,TRBD1,TRBJ1-2,-,TRBV6-5
TGTGCCACCAGCAGACAAACTAGCGGGGGGTACGAGCAGTACTTC,CATSRQTSGGYEQYF,TRBD2,TRBJ2-7,-,TRBV15
TGCGCCAGCGGACTAGCGGGGGGGACAGATACGCAGTATTTT,CASGLAGGTDTQYF,TRBD2,TRBJ2-3,once,TRBV5-1
TGTGCCAGCAGTTTGACTCGGAATAATCAGCCCCAGCATTTT,CASSLTRNNQPQHF,-,TRBJ1-5,few,TRBV28
TGTGCCAGCAGCATGATGACGGGGACCTACGAGCAGTACTTC,CASSMMTGTYEQYF,-,TRBJ2-7,-,TRBV7-8
TGTGCCAGCAGCCAAGATTTACCTAGCGCTGATAAGACAGATACGCAGTATTTT,CASSQDLPSADKTDTQYF,-,TRBJ2-3,few,TRBV4-2
TGTGCCAGCAGTGGCCTAGCGGGCAGTAGCTCCTACAATGAGCAGTTCTTC,CASSGLAGSSSYNEQFF,TRBD2,TRBJ2-1,-,TRBV25-1
TGTGCCAGCTCACTTAGGGTCAGGGTTTACTATGGCTACACCTTC,CASSLRVRVYYGYTF,-,TRBJ1-2,few,TRBV18
TGTGCCAGCAGCTTACCGGGACAGGGATCCTCTGGGGCCAACGTCCTGACTTTC,CASSLPGQGSSGANVLTF,TRBD1,TRBJ2-6,-,TRBV7-3
TGTGCCAGCAGCCACGGGGGGGCCAAAAACATTCAGTACTTC,CASSHGGAKNIQYF,TRBD2,TRBJ2-4,few,TRBV4-2
TGTGCCAGCAGCTTGCAGCGGGGCTCCACAGATACGCAGTATTTT,CASSLQRGSTDTQYF,TRBD2,TRBJ2-3,-,TRBV7-3
TGTGCCAGCTCGCTCTCCACAGGGGAGCACAATGAGCAGTTCTTC,CASSLSTGEHNEQFF,TRBD1,TRBJ2-1,-,TRBV18
TGTGCCAGCAGCCTGACGAGGACAGGGGACGCCGAGCAGTACTTC,CASSLTRTGDAEQYF,TRBD1,TRBJ2-7,-,TRBV7-8
TGCGCCAGCAGCTACGAGCTCACAGATACGCAGTATTTT,CASSYELTDTQYF,-,TRBJ2-3,-,TRBV4-1
TGTGCCAGCAGTGAAAAGGGGGAGGGCCAAGAGACCCAGTACTTC,CASSEKGEGQETQYF,-,TRBJ2-5,once,TRBV6-1
TGTGCCAGTAGTCCCGGACAGGGAAACACCATATATTTT,CASSPGQGNTIYF,-,TRBJ1-3,-,TRBV19
TGTGCCAGCTCACCCCGACAGCGGGACATTCAGTACTTC,CASSPRQRDIQYF,-,TRBJ2-4,-,TRBV18